This note documents a single TCR beta chain sequence. Its antigen is not identified. This sample is drawn from a study of vaccination and CD4 T cells after COVID-19. Study-level information: At a median roughly 100 days (range 35 to 161) after diagnosis, post-COVID samples were drawn. Cells were stimulated with overlapping spike peptides from SARS-CoV-2, HCoV-NL63, HCoV-OC43 and HCoV-229E.

This CDR3 region has 14 residues. Looked up from germline, CDR1 is MDHEN and CDR2 is SYDVKM. V dropped 2 bases and J dropped 7 bases, with 12 bases sitting between them. Cultured CD4+ T-cell DNA underwent Oncomine TCR Beta short-read sequencing. TCRdb reprocessed the PCR reads with MiXCR, giving one entry per CDR3 protein. The repertoire has 15,000 to 20,000 distinct CDR3 sequences, under 65% of them found once; the top ten carry around 10%. The treatment was: 10-day PBMC culture with coronavirus spike peptide pools or control peptides (ViraFEST assay). With peptide pools, ViraFEST first expanded antigen-specific T cells and afterwards sequenced their TCRs. Regarding the study as a whole: SARS-CoV-2-reactive clonotype medians increased from about 20 to 38, not significantly.

V gene TRBV28 combines with J gene TRBJ1-5, with D maybe TRBD1 (6 bases). Sequenced sample: CD4+ T cells from blood, cultured in vitro. This receptor was obtained from a human donor who had recovered from COVID-19. CDR3 amino acids: CASSLGRGKQPQHF. The DNA of the CDR3 is TGTGCCAGCAGTTTAGGCAGGGGTAAACAGCCCCAGCATTTT.